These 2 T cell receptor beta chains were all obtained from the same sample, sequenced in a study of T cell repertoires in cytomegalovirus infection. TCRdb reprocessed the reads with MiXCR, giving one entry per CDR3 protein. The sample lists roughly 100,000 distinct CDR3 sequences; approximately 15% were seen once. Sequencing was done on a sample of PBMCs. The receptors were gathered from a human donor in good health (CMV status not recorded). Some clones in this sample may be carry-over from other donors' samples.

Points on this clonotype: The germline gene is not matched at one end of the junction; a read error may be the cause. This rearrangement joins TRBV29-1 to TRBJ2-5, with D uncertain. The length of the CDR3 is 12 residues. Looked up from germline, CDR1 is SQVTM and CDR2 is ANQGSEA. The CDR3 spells CSVEKLSETQYF. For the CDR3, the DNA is TGCAGCGTTGAGAAGCTGTCAGAGACCCAGTACTTT. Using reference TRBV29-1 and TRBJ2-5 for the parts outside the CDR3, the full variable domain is SAVISQKPSRDICQRGTSLTIQCQVDSQVTMMFWYRQQPGQSLTLIATANQGSEATYESGFVIDKFPISRPNLTFSTLTVSNMSPEDSSIYLCSVEKLSETQYFGPGTRLLVL.

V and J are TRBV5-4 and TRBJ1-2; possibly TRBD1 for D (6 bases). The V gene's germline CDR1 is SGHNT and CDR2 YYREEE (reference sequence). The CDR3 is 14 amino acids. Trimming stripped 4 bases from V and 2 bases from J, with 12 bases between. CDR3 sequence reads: CASSRGAGNYGYTF. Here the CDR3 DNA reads TGTGCCAGCAGCCGGGGGGCAGGGAACTATGGCTACACCTTC. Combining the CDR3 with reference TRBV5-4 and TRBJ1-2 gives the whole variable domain ETGVTQSPTHLIKTRGQQVTLRCSSQSGHNTVSWYQQALGQGPQFIFQYYREEENGRGNFPPRFSGLQFPNYSSELNVNALELDDSALYLCASSRGAGNYGYTFGSGTRLTVV.